The clone carrying this T cell receptor beta chain was found many times. This specimen comes from a study of regulatory T cells in long-lasting Graves disease. Arm-PCR of CDR3 regions with iRepertoire HTBI primers generated TCR beta libraries. TCRdb independently ran MiXCR on the multiplex PCR reads; one entry per CDR3 protein. Of around 450,000 distinct CDR3 sequences in the sample, about 15% were seen once. Regarding time point: newly diagnosed GD, antithyroid drugs for less than 3 months. TCR sequences were obtained from RNA taken from PBMCs. Trimming took off 3 bases at V and 6 bases at J, with 18 bases between the two ends. Germline loops: CDR1 KGHSH, CDR2 LQKENI. The CDR3 covers 16 residues. The sample also formed part of further work on T cells in Graves' hyperthyroidism and ophthalmopathy. That work contributes: Most clonotypes that expanded in the thyroid above 0.001 also showed up in blood.

The rearrangement links TRBV18 to TRBJ1-5; TRBD1 is a possible D gene (5 bases). This TCR came from a woman aged 25 to 45 with Graves disease. The source was peripheral blood mononuclear cells (PBMCs), collected at new diagnosis, from a patient treated with antithyroid drugs. The CDR3 loop reads CASSPEAGLVSQPQHF. Written as DNA, the CDR3 is TGTGCCAGCTCACCGGAGGCAGGGTTGGTTAGTCAGCCCCAGCATTTT.